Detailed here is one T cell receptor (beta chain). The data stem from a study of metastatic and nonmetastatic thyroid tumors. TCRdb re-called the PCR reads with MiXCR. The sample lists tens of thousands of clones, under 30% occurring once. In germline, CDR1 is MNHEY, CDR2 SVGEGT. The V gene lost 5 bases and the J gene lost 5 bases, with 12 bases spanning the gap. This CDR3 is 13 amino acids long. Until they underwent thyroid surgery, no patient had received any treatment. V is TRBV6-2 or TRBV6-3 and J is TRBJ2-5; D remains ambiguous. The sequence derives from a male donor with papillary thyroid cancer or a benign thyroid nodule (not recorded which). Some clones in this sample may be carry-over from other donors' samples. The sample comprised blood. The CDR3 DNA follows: TGTGCCAGCAGTCAGGACGGGTTGGAGACCCAGTACTTC. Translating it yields CASSQDGLETQYF.